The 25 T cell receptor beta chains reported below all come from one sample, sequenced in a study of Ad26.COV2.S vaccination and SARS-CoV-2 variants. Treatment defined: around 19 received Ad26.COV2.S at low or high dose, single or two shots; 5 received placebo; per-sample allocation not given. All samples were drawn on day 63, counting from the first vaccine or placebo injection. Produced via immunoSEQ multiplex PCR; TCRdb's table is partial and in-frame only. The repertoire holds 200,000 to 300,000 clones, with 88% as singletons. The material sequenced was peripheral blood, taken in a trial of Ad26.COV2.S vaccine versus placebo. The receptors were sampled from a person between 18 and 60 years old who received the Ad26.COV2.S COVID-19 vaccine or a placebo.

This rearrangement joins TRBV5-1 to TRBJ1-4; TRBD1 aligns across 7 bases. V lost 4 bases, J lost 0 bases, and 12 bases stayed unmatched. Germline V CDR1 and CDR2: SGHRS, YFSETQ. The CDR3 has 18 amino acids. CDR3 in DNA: TGCGCCAGCAGCCCAACCCTGACAGGGATCCCAACTAATGAAAAACTGTTTTTT. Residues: CASSPTLTGIPTNEKLFF.

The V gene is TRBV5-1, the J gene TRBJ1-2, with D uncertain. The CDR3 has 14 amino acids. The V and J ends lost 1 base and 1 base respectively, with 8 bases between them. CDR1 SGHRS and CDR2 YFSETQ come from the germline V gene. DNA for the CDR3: TGCGCCAGCAGCTTGCGGACCGATAACTATGGCTACACCTTC. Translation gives CASSLRTDNYGYTF.

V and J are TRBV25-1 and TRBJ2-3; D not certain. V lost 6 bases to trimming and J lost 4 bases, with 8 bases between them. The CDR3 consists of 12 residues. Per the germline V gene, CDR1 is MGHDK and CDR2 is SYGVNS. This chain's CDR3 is CASRAAADTQYF. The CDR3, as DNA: TGTGCCAGCAGGGCAGCAGCAGATACGCAGTATTTT.

The CDR3 reads CASSPYWWTGNYGYTF. The CDR3 bases are TGTGCCAGCAGCCCCTATTGGTGGACAGGGAACTATGGCTACACCTTC. The rearrangement links TRBV28 to TRBJ1-2; TRBD1 matches at 8 bases. The CDR3 extends over 16 amino acids. The V segment lost 6 bases and the J segment 2 bases; nucleotides outside the gene matches: 11. CDR1 and CDR2 from the germline V gene are MDHEN and SYDVKM.

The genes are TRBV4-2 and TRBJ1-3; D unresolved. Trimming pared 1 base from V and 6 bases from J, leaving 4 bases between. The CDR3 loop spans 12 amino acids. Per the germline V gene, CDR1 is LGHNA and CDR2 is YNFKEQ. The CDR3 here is CASSQGQNTIYF. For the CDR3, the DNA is TGTGCCAGCAGCCAAGGTCAAAACACCATATATTTT.

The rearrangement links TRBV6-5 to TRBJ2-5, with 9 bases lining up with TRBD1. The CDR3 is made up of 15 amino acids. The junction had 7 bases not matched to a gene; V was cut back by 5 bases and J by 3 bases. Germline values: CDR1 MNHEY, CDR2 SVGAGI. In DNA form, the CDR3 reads TGTGCCAGCAGTCACCTGGGACAGGGTGAAGAGACCCAGTACTTC. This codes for CASSHLGQGEETQYF.

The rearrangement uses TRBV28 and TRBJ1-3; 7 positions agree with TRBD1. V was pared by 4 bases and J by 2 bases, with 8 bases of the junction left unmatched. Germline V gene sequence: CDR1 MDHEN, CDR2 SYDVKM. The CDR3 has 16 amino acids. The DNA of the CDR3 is TGTGCCAGCAGTTCGCCACAGGGGCGCCCTGGAAACACCATATATTTT. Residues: CASSSPQGRPGNTIYF.

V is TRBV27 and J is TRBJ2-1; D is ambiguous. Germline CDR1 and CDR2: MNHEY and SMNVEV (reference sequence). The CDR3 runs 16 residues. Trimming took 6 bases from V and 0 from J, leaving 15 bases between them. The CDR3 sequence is CASSKPGPSSYNEQFF. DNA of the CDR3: TGTGCCAGCAGCAAACCCGGGCCAAGCTCCTACAATGAGCAGTTCTTC.

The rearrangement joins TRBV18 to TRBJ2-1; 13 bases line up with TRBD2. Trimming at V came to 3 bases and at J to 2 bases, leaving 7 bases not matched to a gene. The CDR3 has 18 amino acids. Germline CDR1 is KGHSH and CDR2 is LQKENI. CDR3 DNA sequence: TGTGCCAGCTCACCGGCCCGACTAGCGGGGGGTCCCTACAATGAGCAGTTCTTC. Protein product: CASSPARLAGGPYNEQFF.

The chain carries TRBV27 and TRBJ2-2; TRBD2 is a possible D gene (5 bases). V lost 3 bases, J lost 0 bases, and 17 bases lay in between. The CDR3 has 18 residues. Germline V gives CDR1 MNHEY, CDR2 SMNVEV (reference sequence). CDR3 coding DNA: TGTGCCAGCAGTTTTGTTGAGCGGACGTACGCGAACACCGGGGAGCTGTTTTTT. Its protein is CASSFVERTYANTGELFF.

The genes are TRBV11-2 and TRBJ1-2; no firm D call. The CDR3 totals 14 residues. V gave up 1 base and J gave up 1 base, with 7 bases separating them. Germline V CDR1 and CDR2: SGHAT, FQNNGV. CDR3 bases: TGTGCCAGCAGCTTAGTGGTGGGTAACTATGGCTACACCTTC. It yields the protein CASSLVVGNYGYTF.

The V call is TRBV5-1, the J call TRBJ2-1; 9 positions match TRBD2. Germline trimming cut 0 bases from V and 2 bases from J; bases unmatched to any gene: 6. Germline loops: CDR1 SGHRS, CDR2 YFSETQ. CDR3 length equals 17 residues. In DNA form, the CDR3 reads TGCGCCAGCAGCTTGGGGGAAATAGCGGGAGCCTACAATGAGCAGTTCTTC. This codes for CASSLGEIAGAYNEQFF.

CDR3 nucleotides: TGCACCAGCAGCCCCCGAAGCAAGAGGAACTATGGCTACACCTTC. Translating it yields CTSSPRSKRNYGYTF. The V call is TRBV1, the J call TRBJ1-2. TRBV1 is deemed a pseudogene. CDR3 length equals 15 residues.

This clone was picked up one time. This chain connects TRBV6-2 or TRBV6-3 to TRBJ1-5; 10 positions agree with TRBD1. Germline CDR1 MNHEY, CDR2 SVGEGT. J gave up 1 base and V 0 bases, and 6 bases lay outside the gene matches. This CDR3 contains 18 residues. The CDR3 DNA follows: TGTGCCAGCAGTTACTCGGGACAGGGGTTTGGAAGCAATCAGCCCCAGCATTTT. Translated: CASSYSGQGFGSNQPQHF.

The CDR3 coding sequence is TGTGCCAGCAGCTTTACGGGAGGTTTGGGGGAGCAGTACTTC. Residues: CASSFTGGLGEQYF. The rearrangement joins TRBV7-2 to TRBJ2-7; 7 bases align to TRBD2. Germline values: CDR1 SGHTA, CDR2 FQGNSA. After removal of 3 bases from V and 7 bases from J, the junction contained 9 bases not matched to a gene. This CDR3 is built from 14 residues.

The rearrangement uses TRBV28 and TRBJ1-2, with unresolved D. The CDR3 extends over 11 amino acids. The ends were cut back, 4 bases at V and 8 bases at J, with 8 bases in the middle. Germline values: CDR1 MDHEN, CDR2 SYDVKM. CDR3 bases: TGTGCCAGCAGTTCCTGGACCGGCTACACCTTC. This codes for CASSSWTGYTF.

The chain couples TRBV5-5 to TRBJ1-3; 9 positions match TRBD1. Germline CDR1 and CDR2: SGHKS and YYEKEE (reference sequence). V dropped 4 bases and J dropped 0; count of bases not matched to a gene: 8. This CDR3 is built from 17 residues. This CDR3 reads CASSLPLDRGSGNTIYF. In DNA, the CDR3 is TGTGCCAGCAGCCTGCCCCTGGACAGGGGCTCTGGAAACACCATATATTTT.

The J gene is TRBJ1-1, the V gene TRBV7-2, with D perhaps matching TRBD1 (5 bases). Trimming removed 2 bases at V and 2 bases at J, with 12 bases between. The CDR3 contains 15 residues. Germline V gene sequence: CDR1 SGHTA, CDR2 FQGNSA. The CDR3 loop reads CASSLPGALNTEAFF. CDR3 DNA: TGTGCCAGCAGCTTACCCGGGGCCCTTAACACTGAAGCTTTCTTT.

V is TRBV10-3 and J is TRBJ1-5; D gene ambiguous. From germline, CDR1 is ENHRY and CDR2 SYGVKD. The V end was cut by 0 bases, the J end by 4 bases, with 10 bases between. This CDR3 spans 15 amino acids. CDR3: CAISESVGKNQPQHF. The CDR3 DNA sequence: TGTGCCATCAGTGAGTCCGTAGGTAAAAATCAGCCCCAGCATTTT.

CDR3 in DNA: TGTGCCAGCAGTTATCAACCATGGGAGCAGTACTTC. Residues: CASSYQPWEQYF. The chain carries TRBV6-2 or TRBV6-3 and TRBJ2-7; the D is unclear. The CDR3 has 12 residues. V lost 3 bases to trimming and J lost 7 bases, with 10 bases between them. From germline, CDR1 is MNHEY and CDR2 SVGEGT.

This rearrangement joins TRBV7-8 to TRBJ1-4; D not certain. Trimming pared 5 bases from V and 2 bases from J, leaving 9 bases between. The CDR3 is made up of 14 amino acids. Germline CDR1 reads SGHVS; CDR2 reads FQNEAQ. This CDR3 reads CASSPGGTNEKLFF. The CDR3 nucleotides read TGTGCCAGCAGCCCCGGTGGTACTAATGAAAAACTGTTTTTT. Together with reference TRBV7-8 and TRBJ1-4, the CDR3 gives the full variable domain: GAGVSQSPRYKVAKRGQDVALRCDPISGHVSLFWYQQALGQGPEFLTYFQNEAQLDKSGLPSDRFFAERPEGSVSTLKIQRTQQEDSAVYLCASSPGGTNEKLFFGSGTQLSVL.

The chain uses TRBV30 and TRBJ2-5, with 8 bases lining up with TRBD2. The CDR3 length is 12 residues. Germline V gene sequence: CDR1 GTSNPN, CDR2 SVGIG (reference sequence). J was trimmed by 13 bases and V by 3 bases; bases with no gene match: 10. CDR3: CAWRPPGGPTYF. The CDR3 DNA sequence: TGTGCCTGGAGACCCCCGGGGGGGCCGACGTACTTC.

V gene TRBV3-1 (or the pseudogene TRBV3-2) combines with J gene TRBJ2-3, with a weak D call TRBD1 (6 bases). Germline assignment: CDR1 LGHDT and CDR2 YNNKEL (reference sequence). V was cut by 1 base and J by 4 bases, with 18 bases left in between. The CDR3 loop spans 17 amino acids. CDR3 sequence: CASSQGMNDEGADTQYF. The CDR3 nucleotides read TGTGCCAGCAGCCAAGGGATGAACGACGAGGGGGCAGATACGCAGTATTTT.

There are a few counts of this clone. CDR3 DNA sequence: TGTGCCAGTGCCTCGGGGCAGGGAATCACCGGGGAGCTGTTTTTT. It specifies CASASGQGITGELFF. The V and J genes are TRBV7-6 and TRBJ2-2; D may match TRBD1 or TRBD2 (5 bases each). The CDR3 runs to 15 residues. The germline V and J ends were trimmed by 9 bases and 4 bases, with 18 bases remaining between them. From germline, CDR1 is SGHVS and CDR2 FNYEAQ.

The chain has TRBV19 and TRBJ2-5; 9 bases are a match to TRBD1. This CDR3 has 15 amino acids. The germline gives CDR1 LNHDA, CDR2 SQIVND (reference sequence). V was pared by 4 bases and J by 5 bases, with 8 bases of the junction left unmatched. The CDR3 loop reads CASSRGQGFGETQYF. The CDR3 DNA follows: TGTGCCAGTAGTAGAGGACAGGGGTTCGGGGAGACCCAGTACTTC.